The sequence of this T cell receptor beta chain was determined in a study of shared clonotypes between healthy human individuals. Study outcomes and limitations: Large depth notwithstanding, sorted-subset sequencing proved incomplete by rarefaction.

Details on this clone: The target antigen is unknown.

It was at deep level that the assay was run. The assay was immunoSEQ multiplex PCR, and TCRdb's table has in-frame clones only and misses some. The profile covers under 200,000 clones, with about 93% appearing a single time and around 0.067% taken by the ten largest. Naive CD45RA+ and memory CD45RA-negative subsets were split from CD4+ cells. This TCR was sampled from a woman between 25 and 40 years old in good health. The specimen sequenced was naive CD4+ T cells sorted from blood. Subset given: CD45RA+ positively selected.

The CDR3 DNA reads TGCGCCAGCAGCTGGGCGGCAGGTAAAGAGACCCAGTACTTC. This codes for CASSWAAGKETQYF. The chain employs TRBV5-1 and TRBJ2-5; D unresolved. Trimming left V 3 bases short and J 3 bases short, with 12 bases between. CDR1 and CDR2 from the germline V gene are SGHRS and YFSETQ. CDR3 length: 14 amino acids.